One and the same sample provided the 5 T cell receptor beta chains below, sequenced in a study of blood T cell repertoires in COVID-19. Data came from immunoSEQ multiplex PCR; TCRdb stores just in-frame clones and leaves some out. Of around 20,000 clones listed, approximately 87% were seen once; the top ten hold around 10%. The sample taken for sequencing was peripheral blood. All receptors derive from a human donor in a cohort sampled during active COVID-19.

The genes are TRBV5-6 and TRBJ1-3; a weak D match, TRBD1 (5 bases). The CDR3 has 15 residues. Trimming stripped 1 base from V and 2 bases from J, with 10 bases between. The germline V gene encodes CDR1 SGHDT and CDR2 YYEEEE. CDR3 DNA sequence: TGTGCCAGCAGCTTGTGGGGGGGAACTGGAAACACCATATATTTT. This codes for CASSLWGGTGNTIYF.

The CDR3, as DNA: TGTGCCAGCAGTTACTCTTACAGGGACACCATATATTTT. This codes for CASSYSYRDTIYF. The chain links TRBV6-5 to TRBJ1-3; D is possibly TRBD1 (6 bases). The germline gives CDR1 MNHEY, CDR2 SVGAGI. This CDR3 spans 13 amino acids. Deletions cut 0 bases from V and 8 bases from J, with 8 bases between.

The chain links TRBV7-9 to TRBJ2-5; no definite D call. The CDR3 extends over 11 amino acids. With 5 bases removed from V and 4 bases from J, the gap between germline ends came to 5 bases. Germline CDR1 and CDR2: SEHNR and FQNEAQ (reference sequence). The CDR3 sequence is CASSPRETQYF. As DNA, the CDR3 is TGTGCCAGCAGCCCGAGAGAGACCCAGTACTTC.

The chain joins TRBV9 to TRBJ1-4; D unresolved. Germline V gives CDR1 SGDLS, CDR2 YYNGEE. Trimming removed 0 bases at V and 4 bases at J, with 10 bases between. CDR3 length: 15 residues. DNA of the CDR3: TGTGCCAGCAGCGTAGCCGGGTATTATAATGAAAAACTGTTTTTT. Its translation is CASSVAGYYNEKLFF.

The chain combines TRBV6-5 with TRBJ2-2, with a tentative D call TRBD2 (6 bases). Germline loops: CDR1 MNHEY, CDR2 SVGAGI. Trimming pared 6 bases from V and 6 bases from J, leaving 14 bases between. The CDR3 length is 14 residues. CDR3 region: CASRSDWGAGELFF. As DNA, the CDR3 is TGTGCCAGCAGAAGTGACTGGGGGGCCGGGGAGCTGTTTTTT.